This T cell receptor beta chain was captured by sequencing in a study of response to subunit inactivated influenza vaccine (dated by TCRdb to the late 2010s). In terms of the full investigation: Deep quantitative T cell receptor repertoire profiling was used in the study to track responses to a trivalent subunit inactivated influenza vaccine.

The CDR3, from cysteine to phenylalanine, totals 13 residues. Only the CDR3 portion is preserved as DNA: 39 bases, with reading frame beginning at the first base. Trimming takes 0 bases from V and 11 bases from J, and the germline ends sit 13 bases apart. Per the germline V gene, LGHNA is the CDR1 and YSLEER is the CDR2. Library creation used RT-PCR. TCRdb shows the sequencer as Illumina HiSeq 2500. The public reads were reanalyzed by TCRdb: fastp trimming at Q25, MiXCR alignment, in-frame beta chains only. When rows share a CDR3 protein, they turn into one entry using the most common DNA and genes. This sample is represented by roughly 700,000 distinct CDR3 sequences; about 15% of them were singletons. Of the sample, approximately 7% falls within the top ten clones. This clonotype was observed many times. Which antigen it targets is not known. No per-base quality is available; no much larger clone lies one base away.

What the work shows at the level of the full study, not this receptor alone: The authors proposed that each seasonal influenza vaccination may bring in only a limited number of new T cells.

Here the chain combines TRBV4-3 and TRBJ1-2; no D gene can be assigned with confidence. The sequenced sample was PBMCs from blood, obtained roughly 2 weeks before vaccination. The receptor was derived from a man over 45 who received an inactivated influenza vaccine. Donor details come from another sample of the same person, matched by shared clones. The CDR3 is CASSQDLGERYTF. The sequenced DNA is TGCGCCAGCAGCCAAGATCTTGGGGAGAGATACACCTTC.